Following are 27 T cell receptor beta chains from one sample sequenced in a study of OX40 agonist ivuxolimab in advanced cancers. Method: immunoSEQ multiplex PCR; TCRdb's copy keeps in-frame clones and lacks some. The sample holds about 76,000 clones, 75% to 85% seen once. The sequenced sample was CD4+ or CD8+ T cells sorted from blood, obtained in a trial of the OX40 agonist ivuxolimab. The receptors originated from an adult with an advanced solid tumor such as melanoma, head and neck, liver or kidney cancer.

This clone was seen a few times. The chain carries TRBV27 and TRBJ1-6, with 7 positions matching TRBD1. In germline, CDR1 is MNHEY, CDR2 SMNVEV (reference sequence). CDR3 size: 18 residues. V shed 0 bases and J 10 bases; nucleotides not matched to a gene: 15. CDR3 DNA: TGTGCCAGCAGTTTATCACCACAGGGGCCGTTGGGCGGATCACCCCTCCACTTT. This gives the protein CASSLSPQGPLGGSPLHF.

This clone was seen once. The chain couples TRBV6-1 to TRBJ2-7, with 8 positions matching TRBD1. The CDR3 loop spans 14 amino acids. Germline assignment: CDR1 MNHNS and CDR2 SASEGT. V was pared by 6 bases and J by 0 bases, with 4 bases of the junction left unmatched. The CDR3 sequence is CASSRDRGSYEQYF. The CDR3 bases are TGTGCCAGCAGCCGAGACAGGGGCTCCTACGAGCAGTACTTC.

The sample holds a few counts of this clone. V usage is TRBV7-2 and J usage is TRBJ2-5; TRBD1 matches 9 bases. Unmatched junction bases numbered 6, after V lost 3 bases and J lost 4 bases. The CDR3 length is 15 residues. From germline, CDR1 is SGHTA and CDR2 FQGNSA. The CDR3 is CASSFMGQGRETQYF. The CDR3 region has the DNA TGTGCCAGCAGCTTCATGGGACAGGGTCGAGAGACCCAGTACTTC.

This chain joins TRBV5-3 and TRBJ2-3; D might be TRBD1 or TRBD2, each matching 5 bases. TRBV5-3 is filed as an ORF, its function uncertain. With 1 base removed from V and 1 base from J, the gap between germline ends came to 16 bases. CDR3 size: 17 residues. In DNA, the CDR3 is TGTGCCAGAAGCTTGCGGGACCCCTGTCAAGGCACAGATACGCAGTATTTT. It yields the protein CARSLRDPCQGTDTQYF.

The chain carries TRBV5-4 and TRBJ1-1, with D perhaps TRBD1 (6 bases). The CDR3 length is 16 residues. Germline V gene lookup returns CDR1 SGHNT and CDR2 YYREEE (reference sequence). The ends were cut back, 6 bases at V and 0 bases at J, with 18 bases in the middle. CDR3 region: CASTQGGTRMNTEAFF. The DNA of the CDR3 is TGTGCCAGCACCCAAGGGGGAACGCGGATGAACACTGAAGCTTTCTTT. Using reference TRBV5-4 and TRBJ1-1 for the parts outside the CDR3, the full variable domain is ETGVTQSPTHLIKTRGQQVTLRCSSQSGHNTVSWYQQALGQGPQFIFQYYREEENGRGNFPPRFSGLQFPNYSSELNVNALELDDSALYLCASTQGGTRMNTEAFFGQGTRLTVV.

The rearrangement links TRBV5-6 to TRBJ2-7; 12 bases line up with TRBD2. The CDR3 runs 15 residues. The V and J ends lost 7 bases and 2 bases, in that order; junction bases with no gene match: 7. Germline CDR1 reads SGHDT; CDR2 reads YYEEEE. The CDR3 DNA is TGTGCCAGCCTCCGGACTAGCGGGGAAGCCTACGAGCAGTACTTC. The encoded protein is CASLRTSGEAYEQYF.

This chain joins TRBV6-9 and TRBJ1-4, with D tentatively TRBD1 (6 bases). This CDR3 is 15 amino acids long. The germline gives CDR1 MNHGY, CDR2 SVAAGI. Trimming took off 2 bases at V and 13 bases at J, with 20 bases between the two ends. As DNA, the CDR3 is TGTGCCAGCAGTTATCCCCCCGGGGGCCTGCGGGGACTGTTTTTT. This codes for CASSYPPGGLRGLFF.

This chain connects TRBV18 to TRBJ2-5; 11 nucleotides match TRBD2. Germline V gene sequence: CDR1 KGHSH, CDR2 LQKENI. V lost 2 bases, J lost 3 bases, and 2 bases stayed unmatched. The length of the CDR3 is 15 residues. CDR3 in amino acids: CASSPWGLAEETQYF. The CDR3 nucleotides read TGTGCCAGCTCACCATGGGGACTAGCGGAAGAGACCCAGTACTTC.

Turning to this clone: One end of the junction varies from germline; a read error may be responsible. This chain uses TRBV7-7 with TRBJ2-5; D unresolved. This CDR3 region has 13 residues. The germline V gene has CDR1 SSHAT and CDR2 FNYEAQ (reference sequence). For the CDR3, the DNA is TGTGCTAGCAGCTCCGGGCCTTTAGAGACCCAGTACTTC. Protein sequence: CASSSGPLETQYF.

V usage is TRBV11-2 and J usage is TRBJ2-4; the D gene is possibly TRBD2 (7 bases). The germline V gene encodes CDR1 SGHAT and CDR2 FQNNGV. V dropped 2 bases and J dropped 1 base, with 12 bases sitting between them. The CDR3 consists of 16 residues. This chain's CDR3 is CASSLRGALAKNIQYF. The CDR3 coding sequence is TGTGCCAGCAGCTTACGGGGGGCCTTGGCCAAAAACATTCAGTACTTC.

This clone was found a few times. The rearrangement uses TRBV7-2 and TRBJ1-6; D is unresolved. CDR1 is SGHTA and CDR2 is FQGNSA in the germline V gene. V was trimmed by 1 base and J by 11 bases, leaving 6 bases between them. CDR3 length: 12 residues. CDR3 nucleotides: TGTGCCAGCAGCTTAGGTCCCCCACCCCTCCACTTT. Its translation is CASSLGPPPLHF.

The count of this clone is one. The chain carries TRBV6-4 and TRBJ1-5; D might be TRBD1 (5 bases). The germline V gene encodes CDR1 MRHNA and CDR2 SNTAGT. Trimming took off 1 base at V and 0 bases at J, with 13 bases between the two ends. The CDR3 contains 17 residues. CDR3 DNA sequence: TGTGCCAGCAGTGACTGGGGTAGGGGAAATAGCAATCAGCCCCAGCATTTT. Translated, it gives CASSDWGRGNSNQPQHF.

This chain links TRBV6-1 with TRBJ2-5; D remains unclear. Per germline, CDR1 MNHNS and CDR2 SASEGT. V was trimmed by 5 bases and J by 7 bases, leaving 20 bases between them. This CDR3 has 15 amino acids. In DNA, the CDR3 is TGTGCCAGCAGTCCCTCCCCGGACCTAAGGAGGACCCAGTACTTC. It specifies CASSPSPDLRRTQYF.

The CDR3 nucleotides are TGTGCCAGCAGCTTGGAGGGGATTGGATATGGCTACACCTTC. Protein: CASSLEGIGYGYTF. The rearrangement links TRBV5-6 to TRBJ1-2; weak D call: TRBD1 (5 bases). The germline V gene encodes CDR1 SGHDT and CDR2 YYEEEE. This CDR3 contains 14 residues. The germline V and J ends were trimmed by 0 bases and 5 bases, with 11 bases remaining between them. Together with reference TRBV5-6 and TRBJ1-2, the CDR3 gives the full variable domain: DAGVTQSPTHLIKTRGQQVTLRCSPKSGHDTVSWYQQALGQGPQFIFQYYEEEERQRGNFPDRFSGHQFPNYSSELNVNALLLGDSALYLCASSLEGIGYGYTFGSGTRLTVV.

The V gene is TRBV30, the J gene TRBJ1-1; D is ambiguous. CDR1 is GTSNPN, CDR2 SVGIG, per germline (reference sequence). Trimming removed 0 bases from V and 0 bases from J, with 17 bases in between. The CDR3 is 17 residues long. The CDR3 region is CAWSVLGRHPMNTEAFF. The CDR3 DNA reads as TGTGCCTGGAGTGTACTGGGGAGGCATCCGATGAACACTGAAGCTTTCTTT.

The chain carries TRBV30 and TRBJ2-3, with a tentative D call TRBD2 (5 bases). The germline V gene encodes CDR1 GTSNPN and CDR2 SVGIG (reference sequence). V was pared by 0 bases and J by 6 bases, with 13 bases between. CDR3 length: 14 amino acids. CDR3 sequence: CAWSVFLAGDTQYF. DNA for the CDR3: TGTGCCTGGAGTGTATTCCTAGCTGGGGATACGCAGTATTTT.

The chain recombines TRBV7-9 with TRBJ2-3; no clear D. Germline V gene lookup returns CDR1 SEHNR and CDR2 FQNEAQ (reference sequence). CDR3 size: 15 residues. Trimming cost V 2 bases and J 4 bases, with 13 bases left between them. CDR3 in amino acids: CASSLRDLGSDTQYF. CDR3 in DNA: TGTGCCAGCAGCTTACGTGACCTCGGATCAGATACGCAGTATTTT.

This chain uses TRBV7-2 with TRBJ1-2; D is uncertain. The V end lost 2 bases, the J end lost 6 bases, and 7 bases lay between the germline ends. From germline, CDR1 is SGHTA and CDR2 FQGNSA. The CDR3 runs 12 residues. CDR3 in DNA: TGTGCCAGCAGCTTAACGATGGATGGCTACACCTTC. It encodes CASSLTMDGYTF.

The chain joins TRBV30 to TRBJ1-5; D ambiguous. Trimming took off 4 bases at V and 0 bases at J, with 10 bases between the two ends. Germline CDR1 is GTSNPN and CDR2 is SVGIG (reference sequence). The CDR3 length is 14 residues. Written as DNA, the CDR3 is TGTGCCTGGACCGGTCCGGGTAGCAATCAGCCCCAGCATTTT. Translation: CAWTGPGSNQPQHF. The whole variable domain, filled in from reference TRBV30 and TRBJ1-5, reads SQTIHQWPATLVQPVGSPLSLECTVEGTSNPNLYWYRQAAGRGLQLLFYSVGIGQISSEVPQNLSASRPQDRQFILSSKKLLLSDSGFYLCAWTGPGSNQPQHFGDGTRLSIL.

V is TRBV27 and J is TRBJ1-3; D might be TRBD1 (5 bases). Trimming removed 6 bases from V and 4 bases from J, with 13 bases in between. Germline-derived CDR1 and CDR2 are MNHEY and SMNVEV (reference sequence). This CDR3 is built from 14 residues. The CDR3 DNA is TGTGCCAGCAGCCTCGCCGGGGCCGGAAACACCATATATTTT. Translating it yields CASSLAGAGNTIYF.

This chain joins TRBV10-3 and TRBJ1-5; 7 positions agree with TRBD1. Unmatched junction bases numbered 15, after V lost 7 bases and J lost 6 bases. Germline values: CDR1 ENHRY, CDR2 SYGVKD. CDR3 length: 16 amino acids. The DNA for the CDR3 is TGTGCCATCACCAACTCTCCTACAGGGGTTGGTCAGCCCCAGCATTTT. This gives the protein CAITNSPTGVGQPQHF.

This clone appeared once. The chain joins TRBV6-1 to TRBJ2-7, with 7 positions matching TRBD2. This CDR3 has 13 amino acids. Looked up from germline, CDR1 is MNHNS and CDR2 is SASEGT. V gave up 5 bases and J gave up 7 bases; unmatched junction bases: 8. CDR3 protein: CASSPYEAGEQYF. The DNA for the CDR3 is TGTGCCAGCAGTCCCTACGAAGCGGGGGAGCAGTACTTC.

This clone was observed a single time. The chain links TRBV19 to TRBJ1-5; D not resolved. CDR3 length equals 14 residues. In germline, CDR1 is LNHDA, CDR2 SQIVND (reference sequence). V gave up 6 bases and J gave up 5 bases, with 14 bases separating them. The CDR3 DNA follows: TGTGCCAGTAGCAAGACTGTAATCTATCAGCCCCAGCATTTT. It specifies CASSKTVIYQPQHF.

This clone is a singleton in its sample. J is TRBJ2-5 and V is TRBV2, with 7 bases fitting TRBD1. Germline V gives CDR1 SNHLY, CDR2 FYNNEI. CDR3 length: 13 amino acids. Unmatched junction bases numbered 4, after V lost 7 bases and J lost 2 bases. Here the CDR3 reads CASIRDRQETQYF. The CDR3 region has the DNA TGTGCCAGCATAAGGGACAGACAAGAGACCCAGTACTTC.

This clone was counted a few times. The CDR3 coding sequence is TGCGCCAGCCGAGCAGGACGGCTCCTGGCAACTAATGAAAAACTGTTTTTT. The encoded protein is CASRAGRLLATNEKLFF. The V gene is TRBV10-2, the J gene TRBJ1-4; D not certain. The CDR3 contains 17 residues. Germline values: CDR1 WSHSY, CDR2 SAAADI. V shed 8 bases and J shed 0 bases, with 19 bases lying between them.

This chain links TRBV19 with TRBJ1-1; D is unclear. V dropped 3 bases and J dropped 3 bases, with 5 bases sitting between them. The germline V gene encodes CDR1 LNHDA and CDR2 SQIVND (reference sequence). This CDR3 has 12 amino acids. The CDR3 nucleotides are TGTGCCAGTAGTATCCGGGACACTGAAGCTTTCTTT. Encoded protein: CASSIRDTEAFF. Combining the CDR3 with reference TRBV19 and TRBJ1-1 gives the whole variable domain DGGITQSPKYLFRKEGQNVTLSCEQNLNHDAMYWYRQDPGQGLRLIYYSQIVNDFQKGDIAEGYSVSREKKESFPLTVTSAQKNPTAFYLCASSIRDTEAFFGQGTRLTVV.

The V gene is TRBV4-3, the J gene TRBJ1-1; a possible D gene is TRBD1 (5 bases). CDR1 LGHNA and CDR2 YSLEER come from the germline V gene. Between the trimmed V and J ends, which lost 4 bases and 1 base, there was a span of 10 bases. The CDR3 spans 14 residues. The CDR3 DNA sequence: TGCGCCAGCAGCCGTGACGGGGGGAACACTGAAGCTTTCTTT. Protein product: CASSRDGGNTEAFF.